This T cell receptor beta chain was documented in a study of Graves' ophthalmopathy and Graves' hyperthyroidism. CDR1 is SGDLS, CDR2 YYNGEE, per germline. The CDR3 loop spans 14 amino acids. Study-level findings and limits: At about 70% sensitivity and approximately 72% specificity, the model predicted progression of the ophthalmopathy.

Moderate-to-severe activity, with CAS ≥3, NOSPECS ≥4 and duration under 3 months, characterized the donors with ophthalmopathy. In regard to this clonotype: Its antigen is not identified. Germline and junction disagree at one end, which may indicate a read error.

Using RNA transcripts, the TCR beta CDR3 regions were amplified. An initial RT-PCR round employing HTBI primers preceded a second-round multiplex PCR. TCRdb reprocessed the multiplex PCR reads via MiXCR and lists one record per CDR3 protein. Of almost 750,000 distinct CDR3 sequences listed, approximately 40% are singletons. Sequencing was performed on peripheral blood. The rearrangement joins TRBV9 to TRBJ1-6; D gene unclear. The clonotype originates from an adult man with Graves' ophthalmopathy. The CDR3 bases are TGTGCCAGCAGTCCAGTCAGCAACAATTTACCCCTCCTCTTT. Its protein is CASSPVSNNLPLLF.